These 24 T cell receptor beta chains came from one sample sequenced in a study of blood T cell repertoires in COVID-19 (dated by TCRdb to the early 2020s). Library generation was performed with the immunoSEQ multiplex PCR assay. TCRdb carries this immuneACCESS record with in-frame sequences only. Its versions omit some clonotypes, under half of them owing to an unresolved V gene in the studies checked, with the rest unexplained. The sample contains about 90,000 clones, approximately 86% of them found a single time. The ten most abundant clones make up approximately 1.2% of the sample. The sample was peripheral blood. The receptors shown here come from an older man with active or convalescent COVID-19.

The chain employs TRBV24-1 and TRBJ1-1; D gene ambiguous. The CDR3 loop spans 13 amino acids. Between the trimmed V and J ends, which lost 9 bases and 1 base, there was a span of 11 bases. CDR1 is KGHDR, CDR2 SFDVKD, per germline. As DNA, the CDR3 is TGTGCCACCCCGAGTTTTAAGAACACTGAAGCTTTCTTT. As protein: CATPSFKNTEAFF.

The chain links TRBV19 to TRBJ1-2; 9 nucleotides match TRBD1. Germline CDR1 and CDR2: LNHDA and SQIVND (reference sequence). J lost 8 bases, V lost 3 bases, and 7 bases had no gene match. The CDR3 is made up of 14 amino acids. This chain's CDR3 is CASSIARDREGYTF. The CDR3 nucleotides are TGTGCCAGTAGTATCGCTCGGGACAGGGAGGGCTACACCTTC.

This chain joins TRBV6-2 or TRBV6-3 and TRBJ1-5; D is possibly TRBD1 (5 bases). Trimming cost V 6 bases and J 5 bases, with 8 bases left between them. Germline V gives CDR1 MNHEY, CDR2 SVGEGT. There are 12 residues in the CDR3. The CDR3 loop reads CASSIQDQPQHF. CDR3 nucleotide sequence: TGTGCCAGCAGCATACAGGATCAGCCCCAGCATTTT.

CDR3 loop: CAWSVSLASGNTIYF. The CDR3 DNA follows: TGTGCCTGGAGTGTGAGTTTAGCATCTGGAAACACCATATATTTT. The J gene is TRBJ1-3, the V gene TRBV30; D uncertain. Germline values: CDR1 GTSNPN, CDR2 SVGIG (reference sequence). With 0 bases removed from V and 1 base from J, the gap between germline ends came to 10 bases. The CDR3 sequence is 15 residues long.

This sequence joins TRBV6-2 or TRBV6-3 and TRBJ2-3; 7 bases map to TRBD2. Germline-derived CDR1 and CDR2 are MNHEY and SVGEGT. The CDR3 has 15 amino acids. The V gene end was trimmed by 5 bases and the J gene end by 4 bases; junction bases not matched to a gene: 9. Here the CDR3 reads CASSPSAGSADTQYF. The CDR3 DNA reads as TGTGCCAGCAGTCCGTCAGCGGGATCGGCAGATACGCAGTATTTT.

The genes are TRBV5-1 and TRBJ1-1, with a tentative D call TRBD1 (6 bases). V was shortened by 3 bases and J by 5 bases, with 11 bases between the two germline ends. The CDR3 has 13 residues. CDR1 is SGHRS, CDR2 YFSETQ, per germline. The CDR3 bases are TGCGCCAGCAGCTCCCTACAGGGAACTGAAGCTTTCTTT. This encodes CASSSLQGTEAFF.

The chain employs TRBV5-6 and TRBJ2-1; tentatively, D is TRBD2 (6 bases). V lost 0 bases to trimming and J lost 4 bases, with 17 bases between them. The length of the CDR3 is 17 residues. Per germline, CDR1 SGHDT and CDR2 YYEEEE. The CDR3 sequence is CASSLVAGPSLYNEQFF. The CDR3 bases are TGTGCCAGCAGCTTGGTTGCGGGGCCATCTCTTTACAATGAGCAGTTCTTC. Based on the CDR3 plus reference TRBV5-6 and TRBJ2-1, the full variable domain is DAGVTQSPTHLIKTRGQQVTLRCSPKSGHDTVSWYQQALGQGPQFIFQYYEEEERQRGNFPDRFSGHQFPNYSSELNVNALLLGDSALYLCASSLVAGPSLYNEQFFGPGTRLTVL.

The rearrangement links TRBV4-3 to TRBJ2-1; 8 bases fit TRBD2. Germline loops: CDR1 LGHNA, CDR2 YSLEER. The V segment lost 0 bases and the J segment 11 bases; nucleotides outside the gene matches: 3. The CDR3 consists of 13 residues. CDR3 sequence (DNA): TGCGCCAGCAGCCAAGACACTAGCGGACAGCAGTTCTTC. The encoded protein is CASSQDTSGQQFF.

V gene TRBV15 combines with J gene TRBJ1-4, with 9 bases identical to TRBD1. Germline CDR1 and CDR2: LNHNV and YYDKDF (reference sequence). The CDR3 runs to 16 residues. With V trimmed by 3 bases and J by 6 bases, 8 bases remained unmatched. The CDR3 is CATSSSPGTGYEKLFF. The CDR3 DNA is TGTGCCACCAGCAGTTCCCCCGGGACAGGGTATGAAAAACTGTTTTTT.

V gene TRBV7-2 combines with J gene TRBJ1-2, with 7 bases lining up with TRBD1. V gave up 4 bases and J gave up 8 bases; unmatched junction bases: 4. This CDR3 comprises 12 residues. In germline, CDR1 is SGHTA, CDR2 FQGNSA. The CDR3 reads CASSSDRVGYTF. CDR3 DNA: TGTGCCAGCAGCTCCGACAGGGTCGGCTACACCTTC.

The chain carries TRBV30 and TRBJ2-1; TRBD2 aligns across 7 bases. Germline CDR1 reads GTSNPN; CDR2 reads SVGIG (reference sequence). The CDR3 extends over 15 amino acids. After removal of 4 bases from V and 2 bases from J, the junction contained 8 bases not matched to a gene. The CDR3 nucleotides are TGTGCCTGGACTGGAGGAACTAGCGCCTACAATGAGCAGTTCTTC. Translated: CAWTGGTSAYNEQFF. The complete variable domain, with remaining parts taken from reference TRBV30 and TRBJ2-1, reads SQTIHQWPATLVQPVGSPLSLECTVEGTSNPNLYWYRQAAGRGLQLLFYSVGIGQISSEVPQNLSASRPQDRQFILSSKKLLLSDSGFYLCAWTGGTSAYNEQFFGPGTRLTVL.

This clone was detected only a few times. As DNA, the CDR3 is TGTGCCAGCACCCAGTCCCCCAGGTTTCAAGAGACCCAGTACTTC. It codes for CASTQSPRFQETQYF. The chain is built from TRBV6-5 and TRBJ2-5; D uncertain. The CDR3 totals 15 residues. V dropped 7 bases and J dropped 2 bases, with 17 bases sitting between them. Germline V lookup: CDR1 MNHEY, CDR2 SVGAGI.

The chain links TRBV4-3 to TRBJ2-7; D possibly corresponds to TRBD2 (5 bases). The CDR3 spans 16 residues. V lost 0 bases and J lost 6, with 18 bases in between. Germline lookup yields CDR1 LGHNA and CDR2 YSLEER. CDR3 coding DNA: TGCGCCAGCAGCCAAGATCAGTCTAGCCTATTGGGCGAGCAGTACTTC. It encodes CASSQDQSSLLGEQYF.

V is TRBV14 and J is TRBJ2-1, with 7 bases lining up with TRBD2. CDR3 size: 17 residues. V lost 2 bases and J lost 4; bases outside the gene matches: 11. Per germline, CDR1 SGHDN and CDR2 FVKESK. CDR3 sequence: CASSQFGAGLGYNEQFF. The CDR3 region has the DNA TGTGCCAGCAGCCAATTTGGGGCCGGACTAGGGTACAATGAGCAGTTCTTC.

The V call is TRBV5-6, the J call TRBJ1-6; the D gene is possibly TRBD1 (6 bases). Germline V lookup: CDR1 SGHDT, CDR2 YYEEEE. The CDR3 contains 12 residues. Trimming removed 1 base from V and 15 bases from J, with 11 bases in between. CDR3 in amino acids: CASSLQGSGLHF. DNA for the CDR3: TGTGCCAGCAGCTTGCAGGGGTCCGGCCTCCACTTT.

The chain couples TRBV4-1 to TRBJ2-7, with D perhaps TRBD2 (6 bases). With 1 base removed from V and 1 base from J, the gap between germline ends came to 14 bases. Germline values: CDR1 MGHRA, CDR2 YSYEKL. This CDR3 comprises 16 residues. The CDR3 is CASSQAPSVGSYEQYF. CDR3 nucleotides: TGCGCCAGCAGCCAAGCCCCTAGCGTGGGATCCTACGAGCAGTACTTC.

This rearrangement joins TRBV6-6 to TRBJ2-7; D remains ambiguous. Trimming shortened V by 6 bases and J by 1 base, and 7 bases separated the two germline ends. This CDR3 is 12 amino acids long. The V gene's germline CDR1 is MNHNY and CDR2 SVGAGI (reference sequence). CDR3 sequence (DNA): TGTGCCAGCAGGCAGGTTTCCTACGAGCAGTACTTC. As protein: CASRQVSYEQYF.

This clone turned up a few times. The rearrangement uses TRBV2 and TRBJ2-2, with TRBD1 as a possible D gene (6 bases). Trimming removed 7 bases at V and 6 bases at J, with 24 bases between. This CDR3 is built from 17 residues. Germline CDR1 SNHLY, CDR2 FYNNEI. For the CDR3, the DNA is TGTGCCAGCAAACCACCTCTTCCAGGGGCTTCTCCCGGGGAGCTGTTTTTT. It encodes CASKPPLPGASPGELFF.

The chain recombines TRBV3-1 (or the pseudogene TRBV3-2) with TRBJ2-1, with D possibly matching TRBD2 (5 bases). The V gene lost 1 base and the J gene lost 6 bases, with 13 bases spanning the gap. Germline V lookup: CDR1 LGHDT, CDR2 YNNKEL (reference sequence). This CDR3 region has 15 residues. CDR3 DNA sequence: TGTGCCAGCAGCCAAGGTTGGGCGGGTCCCAATGAGCAGTTCTTC. Protein product: CASSQGWAGPNEQFF.

V gene TRBV19 combines with J gene TRBJ1-3; D gene ambiguous. Trimming shortened V by 5 bases and J by 4 bases, and 12 bases separated the two germline ends. Germline V gene sequence: CDR1 LNHDA, CDR2 SQIVND (reference sequence). The CDR3 consists of 14 residues. CDR3 nucleotide sequence: TGTGCCAGTAGTCTAGGTCGTTCGGGAAACACCATATATTTT. It specifies CASSLGRSGNTIYF.

The chain carries TRBV27 and TRBJ1-1, with 9 bases that match TRBD1. V shed 9 bases and J 11 bases; nucleotides not matched to a gene: 7. Germline CDR1 reads MNHEY; CDR2 reads SMNVEV (reference sequence). The length of the CDR3 is 11 residues. The CDR3 DNA reads as TGTGCCAGTTGTGGGACAGGGTCGGCTTTCTTT. It encodes CASCGTGSAFF.

The V and J genes are TRBV6-5 and TRBJ1-1; TRBD1 matches at 9 bases. Germline CDR1 reads MNHEY; CDR2 reads SVGAGI. Trimming at V came to 4 bases and at J to 1 base, leaving 7 bases not matched to a gene. The CDR3 totals 16 residues. The CDR3 is CASSSYRGRANTEAFF. The DNA of the CDR3 is TGTGCCAGCAGTTCTTACAGGGGGCGAGCGAACACTGAAGCTTTCTTT.

V usage is TRBV7-9 and J usage is TRBJ1-2; 8 bases fit TRBD1. The V and J ends lost 4 bases and 4 bases, in that order; junction bases with no gene match: 2. The germline V gene has CDR1 SEHNR and CDR2 FQNEAQ (reference sequence). The length of the CDR3 is 13 residues. For the CDR3, the DNA is TGTGCCAGCAGCTCAGGACAGGGCTATGGCTACACCTTC. Encoded protein: CASSSGQGYGYTF.

The chain is built from TRBV7-8 and TRBJ2-6, with D tentatively TRBD2 (5 bases). Germline loops: CDR1 SGHVS, CDR2 FQNEAQ. This CDR3 contains 17 residues. V lost 4 bases and J 0 bases, leaving 13 bases between the germline ends. CDR3 coding DNA: TGTGCCAGCAGCTCCATAGTGGGGAGCTCTGGGGCCAACGTCCTGACTTTC. This gives the protein CASSSIVGSSGANVLTF.